This T cell receptor (beta chain) appears in the sequencing data of a study of blood T cell repertoires in COVID-19. Study context: From the United States, Italy and Spain came samples of acute and convalescent COVID-19. T cells, B-cell-depleted T cells, or PBMCs provided the cDNA or gDNA that served as material.

The authors' processing: Researchers report that nucleated cell counts were estimated from reference gene primer amplification. Assay: immunoSEQ multiplex PCR; the TCRdb copy retains only in-frame clones and omits some. V and J calls plus clone size are reproduced from that table; the DNA served to infer D and trimming. The sample has about 280,000 clones, roughly 89% seen once; the top ten hold approximately 10%. The sample comprised peripheral blood. The receptor comes from a woman aged 25 to 39 with COVID-19, enrolled during active disease.

CDR3 nucleotide sequence: TGTGCCAGCTCACCAAATACAGGGGGCATGGCGGGGGAGTACTACGAGCAGTACTTC. Translating gives CASSPNTGGMAGEYYEQYF. J is TRBJ2-7 and V is TRBV18; 9 positions match TRBD1. V shed 2 bases, J shed 3 bases, and the junction held 17 bases outside the gene matches. Germline lookup yields CDR1 KGHSH and CDR2 LQKENI. The CDR3 extends over 19 amino acids.